The next 32 T cell receptor beta chains were all read from a single sample in a study of T cell repertoires in cytomegalovirus infection. Antigens for these TCRs are unknown. One entry per CDR3 protein, called by TCRdb with MiXCR from the reads. Altogether approximately 1,000,000 distinct CDR3 sequences are present, around 31% being singletons, with the ten largest covering over 13%. Sequencing was performed on cultured CD8+ T cells from PBMCs, taken from culture after CMV antigen stimulation. These receptors all come from a human donor in good health (CMV status not recorded). Some clones in this sample may be carry-over from other donors' samples.

V gene TRBV27 combines with J gene TRBJ2-1; D is undetermined. The CDR3 is 13 amino acids. V was trimmed by 5 bases and J by 8 bases, leaving 13 bases between them. Germline CDR1 and CDR2: MNHEY and SMNVEV (reference sequence). For the CDR3, the DNA is TGTGCCAGCAGTCTCTTTAGCTCCTATGAGCAGTTCTTC. It specifies CASSLFSSYEQFF.

The chain is built from TRBV6-8 and TRBJ1-4, with D perhaps matching TRBD1 (6 bases). The germline V and J ends were trimmed by 0 bases and 5 bases, with 16 bases remaining between them. Germline V gives CDR1 MNHGY, CDR2 SAAAGT. This CDR3 comprises 17 residues. As DNA, the CDR3 is TGTGCCAGCAGTTACTCGGAGATGGGGGCAGGGAATGAAAAACTGTTTTTT. Translating it yields CASSYSEMGAGNEKLFF.

This clonotype was counted ten times or more. The chain carries TRBV7-9 and TRBJ2-2, with 8 nucleotides matching TRBD1. CDR1 and CDR2 (germline): SEHNR, FQNEAQ (reference sequence). The CDR3 spans 12 residues. V gave up 2 bases and J gave up 14 bases; unmatched junction bases: 4. The CDR3 protein is CASSLWTGKLFF. The CDR3 DNA is TGTGCCAGCAGCTTATGGACAGGGAAACTGTTTTTT. The complete variable domain, with remaining parts taken from reference TRBV7-9 and TRBJ2-2, reads DTGVSQNPRHKITKRGQNVTFRCDPISEHNRLYWYRQTLGQGPEFLTYFQNEAQLEKSRLLSDRFSAERPKGSFSTLEIQRTEQGDSAMYLCASSLWTGKLFFGEGSRLTVL.

V is TRBV7-4 and J is TRBJ2-7; 14 bases agree with TRBD2. The trim removed 4 bases at V and 2 bases at J, leaving 4 bases unmatched. This CDR3 is built from 16 residues. CDR1 and CDR2 from the germline V gene are SGHVT and SQSDAQ. The CDR3 sequence: CASSSQTSGGAYEQYF. The DNA of the CDR3 is TGTGCCAGCAGCTCGCAGACTAGCGGGGGGGCCTACGAGCAGTACTTC.

This chain uses TRBV7-4 with TRBJ1-6; tentatively, D is TRBD1 (5 bases). Trimming stripped 11 bases from V and 8 bases from J, with 16 bases between. Looked up from germline, CDR1 is SGHVT and CDR2 is SQSDAQ. The CDR3 contains 13 residues. The CDR3 DNA is TGTGCCTTTGAAGCAGGGATCGATTCACCCCTCCACTTT. This gives the protein CAFEAGIDSPLHF.

The chain links TRBV20-1 to TRBJ2-7; 8 bases are shared with TRBD2. Germline loops: CDR1 DFQATT, CDR2 SNEGSKA (reference sequence). The CDR3 is 14 amino acids. Germline trimming cut 6 bases from V and 2 bases from J; bases unmatched to any gene: 9. DNA for the CDR3: TGCAGTGCGAGCCATCTAGCGGGCGCCTACGAGCAGTACGTC. Amino acids: CSASHLAGAYEQYV.

V gene TRBV11-2 combines with J gene TRBJ2-2, with no clear D. Trimming took off 4 bases at V and 2 bases at J, with 14 bases between the two ends. CDR1 and CDR2 from the germline V gene are SGHAT and FQNNGV. The CDR3 consists of 16 residues. The CDR3 nucleotides are TGTGCCAGCAGCTCTACCCGTGTGCCCAACACCGGGGAGCTGTTTTTT. Encoded protein: CASSSTRVPNTGELFF. The full variable domain, with the rest looked up from reference TRBV11-2 and TRBJ2-2, is EAGVAQSPRYKIIEKRQSVAFWCNPISGHATLYWYQQILGQGPKLLIQFQNNGVVDDSQLPKDRFSAERLKGVDSTLKIQPAKLEDSAVYLCASSSTRVPNTGELFFGEGSRLTVL.

V usage is TRBV7-6 and J usage is TRBJ2-1, with a possible D match to TRBD2 (7 bases). The germline CDR1 and CDR2 sequences are SGHVS and FNYEAQ. Deletions cut 2 bases from V and 7 bases from J, with 15 bases between. The CDR3 runs to 15 residues. The CDR3 bases are TGTGCCAGCAGCTTACAACGGGGGGCTGATAATGAGCAGTTCTTC. It specifies CASSLQRGADNEQFF.

The chain recombines TRBV6-1 with TRBJ1-5; D gene uncertain. Trimming left V 10 bases short and J 4 bases short, with 8 bases between. CDR3 length: 11 residues. Germline CDR1 MNHNS, CDR2 SASEGT. The CDR3: CATRGNQPQHF. Written as DNA, the CDR3 is TGTGCCACCCGAGGGAATCAGCCCCAGCATTTT.

V and J are TRBV10-2 and TRBJ1-1; D is ambiguous. The V and J ends lost 2 bases and 1 base respectively, with 11 bases between them. The CDR3 consists of 15 residues. Per germline, CDR1 WSHSY and CDR2 SAAADI. CDR3 sequence (DNA): TGCGCCAGCAGTGAGATCTGGGGAGGGAACACTGAAGCTTTCTTT. It specifies CASSEIWGGNTEAFF.

This clonotype was picked up a small number of times. J is TRBJ2-3 and V is TRBV6-6, with 10 bases lining up with TRBD1. Germline values: CDR1 MNHNY, CDR2 SVGAGI (reference sequence). There are 17 residues in the CDR3. V shed 2 bases, J shed 3 bases, and the junction held 8 bases outside the gene matches. Here the CDR3 reads CASSYADRGRETDTQYF. The CDR3 region has the DNA TGTGCCAGCAGTTACGCTGACAGGGGGCGGGAGACAGATACGCAGTATTTT.

The genes are TRBV28 and TRBJ1-5, with D possibly TRBD1 on 5 matching bases. V lost 3 bases to trimming and J lost 7 bases, with 13 bases between them. The CDR3 covers 14 residues. Germline loops: CDR1 MDHEN, CDR2 SYDVKM. The CDR3 here is CASSLNQGSQPQHF. DNA for the CDR3: TGTGCCAGCAGTTTGAACCAGGGATCGCAGCCCCAGCATTTT.

V gene TRBV6-6 combines with J gene TRBJ2-7; D remains ambiguous. V was pared by 5 bases and J by 6 bases, with 14 bases between. There are 13 residues in the CDR3. Germline V lookup: CDR1 MNHNY, CDR2 SVGAGI (reference sequence). The DNA of the CDR3 is TGTGCCAGCAGTGAGGATTTGTTCCTCGAGCAGTACGTC. As protein: CASSEDLFLEQYV.

This chain uses TRBV6-2 or TRBV6-3 with TRBJ1-5; TRBD1 might be the D (6 bases). The CDR3 extends over 14 amino acids. Trimming took off 7 bases at V and 5 bases at J, with 15 bases between the two ends. Looked up from germline, CDR1 is MNHEY and CDR2 is SVGEGT. The CDR3 region has the DNA TGTGCCAGCACCCTATTACAGGGTGATCAGCCCCAGCATTTT. As protein: CASTLLQGDQPQHF.

The V call is TRBV6-2 or TRBV6-3, the J call TRBJ1-1, with D uncertain. Germline V gene data show CDR1 as MNHEY and CDR2 as SVGEGT. This CDR3 comprises 13 residues. Trimming shortened V by 1 base and J by 5 bases, and 8 bases separated the two germline ends. The CDR3 reads CASSYLAETEAFF. The CDR3 DNA reads TGTGCCAGCAGTTACTTAGCAGAAACTGAAGCTTTCTTT.

The chain is built from TRBV6-2 or TRBV6-3 and TRBJ1-5, with TRBD1 matching over 8 bases. The CDR3 runs to 13 residues. In germline, CDR1 is MNHEY, CDR2 SVGEGT. V gave up 6 bases and J gave up 6 bases; unmatched junction bases: 4. CDR3 nucleotide sequence: TGTGCCAGCAGCAGGGGGCAGGGTCAGCCCCAGCATTTT. Translating gives CASSRGQGQPQHF.

The chain joins TRBV6-5 to TRBJ2-5, with 7 bases fitting TRBD2. Germline V gene lookup returns CDR1 MNHEY and CDR2 SVGAGI. V was clipped by 0 bases and J by 3 bases; unmatched bases: 7. The CDR3 sequence is 16 residues long. The CDR3 sequence is CASSYSLGGKKETQYF. In DNA, the CDR3 is TGTGCCAGCAGTTACTCCCTCGGGGGGAAGAAAGAGACCCAGTACTTC.

The chain links TRBV9 to TRBJ1-6; 7 nucleotides match TRBD1. The V segment lost 3 bases and the J segment 6 bases; nucleotides outside the gene matches: 18. The CDR3 contains 19 residues. The germline V gene encodes CDR1 SGDLS and CDR2 YYNGEE. CDR3 sequence: CASSAKALWARGSNSPLHF. CDR3 sequence (DNA): TGTGCCAGCAGCGCGAAGGCCCTGTGGGCCAGGGGGAGTAATTCACCCCTCCACTTT.

In its sample, this clonotype was seen many times. The chain joins TRBV7-8 to TRBJ1-5; D unclear. V was shortened by 0 bases and J by 0 bases, with 9 bases between the two germline ends. The germline V gene encodes CDR1 SGHVS and CDR2 FQNEAQ. This CDR3 comprises 16 residues. The chain's CDR3 is CASSLASGYSNQPQHF. As DNA, the CDR3 is TGTGCCAGCAGCTTAGCATCCGGGTATAGCAATCAGCCCCAGCATTTT.

The rearrangement joins TRBV7-6 to TRBJ1-5; 7 bases align to TRBD1. Per the germline V gene, CDR1 is SGHVS and CDR2 is FNYEAQ. Trimming removed 3 bases from V and 7 bases from J; junction bases left unmatched: 9. The CDR3 covers 15 residues. CDR3 sequence: CASSLGRGRRQPQHF. Here the CDR3 DNA reads TGTGCCAGCAGCTTGGGAAGGGGGCGGCGGCAGCCCCAGCATTTT.

This clonotype was found a few times. This chain links TRBV4-2 with TRBJ2-2; TRBD1 aligns across 7 bases. Unmatched junction bases numbered 12, after V lost 4 bases and J lost 4 bases. The CDR3 consists of 17 residues. Germline CDR1 is LGHNA and CDR2 is YNFKEQ. CDR3 amino acids: CASSPDPGTAVTGELFF. The CDR3 coding sequence is TGTGCCAGCAGCCCGGACCCCGGGACAGCGGTCACCGGGGAGCTGTTTTTT.

The chain carries TRBV12-5 and TRBJ2-1, with 8 bases fitting TRBD1. The V gene's germline CDR1 is LGHNT and CDR2 FRNRAP. This CDR3 comprises 14 residues. V was clipped by 3 bases and J by 5 bases; unmatched bases: 3. CDR3 coding DNA: TGTGCTAGTGGTTTCGGACAGGGTGACAATGAGCAGTTCTTC. This codes for CASGFGQGDNEQFF.

This clonotype showed up just a few times. V and J are TRBV11-2 and TRBJ1-1; D gene uncertain. This CDR3 contains 14 residues. Looked up from germline, CDR1 is SGHAT and CDR2 is FQNNGV. The germline V and J ends were trimmed by 2 bases and 8 bases, with 15 bases remaining between them. Here the CDR3 DNA reads TGTGCCAGCAGCTTACAATCAAGTTTGCCGGAAGCTTTCTTT. It specifies CASSLQSSLPEAFF.

This clonotype has only a few counts. V and J are TRBV10-3 and TRBJ1-2; TRBD1 matches 9 bases. The trim removed 6 bases at V and 6 bases at J, leaving 17 bases unmatched. Germline CDR1 ENHRY, CDR2 SYGVKD. CDR3 length equals 17 residues. The CDR3 coding sequence is TGTGCCATCAGGGGAGGGACAGGGACCTCGTTGCTTGATGGCTACACCTTC. Its protein product is CAIRGGTGTSLLDGYTF.

In its sample, this clonotype was seen a few times. The chain recombines TRBV6-1 with TRBJ1-1; 8 positions agree with TRBD1. V shed 3 bases and J 2 bases; nucleotides not matched to a gene: 5. Germline V gene lookup returns CDR1 MNHNS and CDR2 SASEGT. The CDR3 spans 15 residues. CDR3 coding DNA: TGTGCCAGCAGTGATCGACAGGGGTTAAACACTGAAGCTTTCTTT. It yields the protein CASSDRQGLNTEAFF.

The rearrangement joins TRBV5-4 to TRBJ2-1; 7 bases line up with TRBD1. Germline values: CDR1 SGHNT, CDR2 YYREEE (reference sequence). The trim removed 2 bases at V and 5 bases at J, leaving 1 base unmatched. The CDR3 contains 13 residues. The CDR3 spells CASSFGTDNEQFF. CDR3 in DNA: TGTGCCAGCAGCTTCGGGACAGACAATGAGCAGTTCTTC. The whole variable domain, filled in from reference TRBV5-4 and TRBJ2-1, reads ETGVTQSPTHLIKTRGQQVTLRCSSQSGHNTVSWYQQALGQGPQFIFQYYREEENGRGNFPPRFSGLQFPNYSSELNVNALELDDSALYLCASSFGTDNEQFFGPGTRLTVL.

This clonotype was observed once. Mismatch with germline at one junction end may stem from a read error. The chain is built from TRBV4-1 and TRBJ2-1, with D perhaps matching TRBD1 (6 bases). This CDR3 contains 10 residues. Germline assignment: CDR1 MGHRA and CDR2 YSYEKL. The CDR3 DNA follows: TGCGCCAGCAGCCGAGGACAGATGGTCTTC. Translating it yields CASSRGQMVF.

This clonotype was detected ten times or more. The rearrangement joins TRBV6-1 to TRBJ2-2, with 8 bases fitting TRBD1. CDR3 length equals 14 residues. V gave up 6 bases and J gave up 4 bases; unmatched junction bases: 4. Germline values: CDR1 MNHNS, CDR2 SASEGT. The DNA for the CDR3 is TGTGCCAGCAGGTCGACAGGGGTCACCGGGGAGCTGTTTTTT. It is translated as CASRSTGVTGELFF.

This rearrangement joins TRBV24-1 to TRBJ1-1, with TRBD1 identical over 7 bases. This CDR3 contains 17 residues. Germline CDR1 and CDR2: KGHDR and SFDVKD. J was trimmed by 7 bases and V by 3 bases; bases with no gene match: 16. The chain's CDR3 is CATSDPQHAQGSSEAFF. The CDR3 DNA reads TGTGCCACCAGTGATCCTCAACACGCACAGGGGAGCAGTGAAGCTTTCTTT.

V is TRBV2 and J is TRBJ2-3; 7 bases match TRBD2. V dropped 6 bases and J dropped 2; count of bases not matched to a gene: 11. Germline V gene lookup returns CDR1 SNHLY and CDR2 FYNNEI. The CDR3 runs 16 residues. The CDR3 loop reads CASSLLLAHPTDTQYF. As DNA, the CDR3 is TGTGCCAGCAGCCTCTTACTAGCGCACCCCACAGATACGCAGTATTTT.

The chain is built from TRBV6-5 and TRBJ1-1, with D possibly TRBD1 on 6 matching bases. The CDR3 spans 14 residues. Germline loops: CDR1 MNHEY, CDR2 SVGAGI. Trimming removed 3 bases from V and 7 bases from J, with 15 bases in between. CDR3 DNA: TGTGCCAGCAGTTATAACGACAGGAGTATTGAAGCTTTCTTT. This sequence encodes CASSYNDRSIEAFF.

There are a few counts of this clonotype. In nucleotides, the CDR3 is TGTGCCAGCAGTTTACTTCCCCCGCCGGCAGGGGCTGGAAACACCATATATTTT. Its protein product is CASSLLPPPAGAGNTIYF. The chain is built from TRBV12-3 or TRBV12-4 and TRBJ1-3; tentative D call: TRBD1 (6 bases). This CDR3 is built from 18 residues. Trimming removed 2 bases at V and 2 bases at J, with 19 bases between.